This section outlines one T cell receptor beta chain sequence together with its context. The repertoire was sequenced with immunoSEQ multiplex PCR; TCRdb's copy has only in-frame clones and lacks some. The sample includes 450,000 to 600,000 clones, 65% to 80% of them seen just once. The unsorted samples took tens of millions of PBMCs to get genomic DNA. CDR3 size: 15 residues. CDR1 is KGHSH, CDR2 LQKENI, per germline. The V and J ends lost 3 bases and 1 base respectively, with 9 bases between them. This record belongs to a study of shared clonotypes between healthy human individuals. This sequence was found in a woman between 40 and 50 years old in good health. Some clones in this sample may be carry-over from other donors' samples. Sequencing was carried out using PBMCs. The V and J genes are TRBV18 and TRBJ2-2; TRBD2 might be the D (5 bases). The CDR3 bases are TGTGCCAGCTCACCGACCCGGGAGAACACCGGGGAGCTGTTTTTT. It translates to CASSPTRENTGELFF.